Listed below are T cell receptor beta chains from one sample, sequenced in a study of blood T cell repertoires in COVID-19. The assay was immunoSEQ multiplex PCR, and TCRdb's table has in-frame clones only and misses some. In the table there are some 160,000 clones, approximately 90% of which are singletons. Sequencing was carried out using peripheral blood. Receptors originate from a man aged 18 to 30 with acute or convalescent COVID-19. Each CDR3 is given with its conserved first and last residue. A D gene is named only where the DNA matches it firmly. Rows may omit the clone size; those that give it use once, few, many or a size class.

v_call: TRBV5-4; clone_size: -; j_call: TRBJ2-5; d_call: TRBD2; cdr3_nt: TGTGCCAGCAGCTTACCGGGACTAGCGGGAAGAGAGACCCAGTACTTC; cdr3_aa: CASSLPGLAGRETQYF
v_call: TRBV19; clone_size: -; j_call: TRBJ2-7; d_call: -; cdr3_nt: TGTGCCAGTAGTATGGGGTTAGGGAGGACCTACGAGCAGTACTTC; cdr3_aa: CASSMGLGRTYEQYF
v_call: TRBV7-9; clone_size: -; j_call: TRBJ2-1; d_call: -; cdr3_nt: TGTGCCAGCAGCCCCACAGGGAACAATGAGCAGTTCTTC; cdr3_aa: CASSPTGNNEQFF
v_call: TRBV30; clone_size: -; j_call: TRBJ1-2; d_call: TRBD1; cdr3_nt: TGTGCCTGGCTGACAGGGGATCGGAATGGCTACACCTTC; cdr3_aa: CAWLTGDRNGYTF
v_call: TRBV5-6; clone_size: -; j_call: TRBJ2-7; d_call: TRBD1; cdr3_nt: TGTGCCAGCAGCTTCCCCGGGACAGGCTCCTACGAGCAGTACTTC; cdr3_aa: CASSFPGTGSYEQYF
v_call: TRBV28; clone_size: -; j_call: TRBJ2-6; d_call: -; cdr3_nt: TGTGCCAGCAAAGGGGAACGAGCCCACCTCTCTGGGGCCAACGTCCTGACTTTC; cdr3_aa: CASKGERAHLSGANVLTF
v_call: TRBV5-1; clone_size: -; j_call: TRBJ1-2; d_call: -; cdr3_nt: TGCGCCAGCAGCTTGGCCATTTCGGGCCTACGGGAATTCTATGGCTACACCTTC; cdr3_aa: CASSLAISGLREFYGYTF
v_call: TRBV10-3; clone_size: -; j_call: TRBJ2-1; d_call: -; cdr3_nt: TGTGCCAGCGCGGTCGGCTCCTACAATGAGCAGTTCTTC; cdr3_aa: CASAVGSYNEQFF
v_call: TRBV5-1; clone_size: -; j_call: TRBJ2-2; d_call: TRBD1; cdr3_nt: TGCGCCAGCAGCTTGAATCGACAGGGAGAGATGGGGGAGCTGTTTTTT; cdr3_aa: CASSLNRQGEMGELFF
v_call: TRBV6-5; clone_size: -; j_call: TRBJ1-2; d_call: -; cdr3_nt: TGTGCCAGCAGTTACGGCAGGGGAGCTAACTATGGCTACACCTTC; cdr3_aa: CASSYGRGANYGYTF
v_call: TRBV6-5; clone_size: -; j_call: TRBJ2-7; d_call: TRBD1; cdr3_nt: TGTGCCAGCAGTTGGACAGGGGGCTACGAGCAGTACTTC; cdr3_aa: CASSWTGGYEQYF
v_call: TRBV30; clone_size: -; j_call: TRBJ1-1; d_call: -; cdr3_nt: TGTGCCTGGCAGCTTTCCGGGACAAAGAACACTGAAGCTTTCTTT; cdr3_aa: CAWQLSGTKNTEAFF
v_call: TRBV19; clone_size: -; j_call: TRBJ2-2; d_call: -; cdr3_nt: TGTGCCAGTAGTATAGTAGGGACATCGACCGGGGAGCTGTTTTTT; cdr3_aa: CASSIVGTSTGELFF
v_call: TRBV7-9; clone_size: -; j_call: TRBJ1-2; d_call: TRBD1; cdr3_nt: TGTGCCAGCAGCCTCCGGGACAGGGGGGAATTGGGTCATGGCTACACCTTC; cdr3_aa: CASSLRDRGELGHGYTF
v_call: TRBV19; clone_size: -; j_call: TRBJ1-1; d_call: -; cdr3_nt: TGTGCCAGTAGTATTGCCGGACAGAAGAACACTGAAGCTTTCTTT; cdr3_aa: CASSIAGQKNTEAFF
v_call: TRBV10-2; clone_size: -; j_call: TRBJ2-1; d_call: -; cdr3_nt: TGCGCCAGCACCGCGTGGGCAGGGTCACACAATGAGCAGTTCTTC; cdr3_aa: CASTAWAGSHNEQFF
v_call: TRBV11-2; clone_size: few; j_call: TRBJ2-1; d_call: -; cdr3_nt: TGTGCCAGCAGCCCGAGGGGGGAGGGCGACAATGAGCAGTTCTTC; cdr3_aa: CASSPRGEGDNEQFF
v_call: TRBV28; clone_size: once; j_call: TRBJ1-2; d_call: TRBD1; cdr3_nt: TGTGCCAGCAGTCCCCCAGGGACAGGGAGACGTGGCTACACCTTC; cdr3_aa: CASSPPGTGRRGYTF
v_call: TRBV2; clone_size: -; j_call: TRBJ2-2; d_call: -; cdr3_nt: TGTGCCAGCAGGGACAATATGAACACCGGGGAGCTGTTTTTT; cdr3_aa: CASRDNMNTGELFF
v_call: TRBV5-6; clone_size: -; j_call: TRBJ2-2; d_call: -; cdr3_nt: TGTGCCAGCAGCTTGAGTTGGGACACTACGAACACCGGGGAGCTGTTTTTT; cdr3_aa: CASSLSWDTTNTGELFF
v_call: TRBV5-1; clone_size: -; j_call: TRBJ1-6; d_call: -; cdr3_nt: TGCGCCAGCAGCTTGGACAGATTGGGTAATTCACCCCTCCACTTT; cdr3_aa: CASSLDRLGNSPLHF
v_call: TRBV5-5; clone_size: -; j_call: TRBJ1-4; d_call: TRBD1; cdr3_nt: TGTGCCAGCAGCTTTTCCCTACAGGGGGCGAATGAGGAAAAACTGTTTTTT; cdr3_aa: CASSFSLQGANEEKLFF
v_call: TRBV5-6; clone_size: -; j_call: TRBJ2-3; d_call: -; cdr3_nt: TGTGCCAGCAGCCTCGGAGACAGTTCCCATAGCACAGATACGCAGTATTTT; cdr3_aa: CASSLGDSSHSTDTQYF
v_call: TRBV4-1; clone_size: -; j_call: TRBJ1-1; d_call: -; cdr3_nt: TGCGCCAGCAGCCAAATTACAGGGAGAGCTGAAGCTTTCTTT; cdr3_aa: CASSQITGRAEAFF
v_call: TRBV15; clone_size: -; j_call: TRBJ2-1; d_call: TRBD1; cdr3_nt: TGTGCCACCAGCACCTCGACAGGGACCTACAATGAGCAGTTCTTC; cdr3_aa: CATSTSTGTYNEQFF
v_call: TRBV5-1; clone_size: -; j_call: TRBJ2-3; d_call: TRBD2; cdr3_nt: TGCGCCAGCAGCTTGGAAGGACTAGCGGGAGCCGCGATAAATACGCAGTATTTT; cdr3_aa: CASSLEGLAGAAINTQYF
v_call: TRBV4-1; clone_size: -; j_call: TRBJ1-1; d_call: TRBD1; cdr3_nt: TGCGCCAGCAGCCAACAGGGGGCAAGGACTGAAGCTTTCTTT; cdr3_aa: CASSQQGARTEAFF
v_call: TRBV10-1; clone_size: -; j_call: TRBJ2-1; d_call: -; cdr3_nt: TGCGCCAGCACCGAGGGGGGGAGGCGGGCAGAATACAATGAGCAGTTCTTC; cdr3_aa: CASTEGGRRAEYNEQFF
v_call: TRBV3-1/TRBV3-2; clone_size: -; j_call: TRBJ2-7; d_call: -; cdr3_nt: TGTGCCAGCAGCCAAGCGGCCGGGAGCTCCTACGAGCAGTACTTC; cdr3_aa: CASSQAAGSSYEQYF
v_call: TRBV5-4; clone_size: -; j_call: TRBJ1-1; d_call: TRBD1; cdr3_nt: TGTGCCAGCAGCTTGGCCCGACAGGGCAACACTGAAGCTTTCTTT; cdr3_aa: CASSLARQGNTEAFF
v_call: TRBV9; clone_size: -; j_call: TRBJ1-5; d_call: -; cdr3_nt: TGTGCCAGCAGCGAGGGGGAGAATCAGCCCCAGCATTTT; cdr3_aa: CASSEGENQPQHF
v_call: TRBV5-1; clone_size: -; j_call: TRBJ2-5; d_call: -; cdr3_nt: TGCGCCAGCAGCCAAGACAGAACACAAGAGACCCAGTACTTC; cdr3_aa: CASSQDRTQETQYF
v_call: TRBV9; clone_size: -; j_call: TRBJ1-3; d_call: TRBD1; cdr3_nt: TGTGCCAGCAGCGTTCAAACAGGGGAAGCTGGAAACACCATATATTTT; cdr3_aa: CASSVQTGEAGNTIYF
v_call: TRBV19; clone_size: -; j_call: TRBJ1-5; d_call: -; cdr3_nt: TGTGCCAGCTCACCAGGTGCCTTTTATCAGCCCCAGCATTTT; cdr3_aa: CASSPGAFYQPQHF
v_call: TRBV14; clone_size: once; j_call: TRBJ2-7; d_call: TRBD2; cdr3_nt: TGTGCCAGCAGCCAAGATCTCCTCCCGGGAGGGAGCAACGAGCAGTACTTC; cdr3_aa: CASSQDLLPGGSNEQYF
v_call: TRBV6-6; clone_size: -; j_call: TRBJ1-6; d_call: -; cdr3_nt: TGTGCCAGCAGTTCCGACACTAATTCACCCCTCCACTTT; cdr3_aa: CASSSDTNSPLHF
v_call: TRBV7-9; clone_size: -; j_call: TRBJ2-7; d_call: -; cdr3_nt: TGTGCCAGCAGCTCTGCGGGGGCGACCTACGAGCAGTACTTC; cdr3_aa: CASSSAGATYEQYF
v_call: TRBV5-5; clone_size: -; j_call: TRBJ1-1; d_call: -; cdr3_nt: TGTGCCAGCAGCTTGACAGACACTGAAGCTTTCTTT; cdr3_aa: CASSLTDTEAFF
v_call: TRBV3-1/TRBV3-2; clone_size: once; j_call: TRBJ2-3; d_call: TRBD2; cdr3_nt: TGTGCCAGCAGCCAAGGTGGACTAGCGGGGGGCACAGATACGCAGTATTTT; cdr3_aa: CASSQGGLAGGTDTQYF
v_call: TRBV27; clone_size: -; j_call: TRBJ2-3; d_call: TRBD2; cdr3_nt: TGTGCCAGTAGTCCCCGGACAGCGGGAGGGACAGATACGCAGTATTTT; cdr3_aa: CASSPRTAGGTDTQYF
v_call: TRBV29-1; clone_size: -; j_call: TRBJ1-2; d_call: -; cdr3_nt: TGCAGCGTCCTTGGCCGGCAGGGATATAGTGACACCTTC; cdr3_aa: CSVLGRQGYSDTF
v_call: TRBV19; clone_size: -; j_call: TRBJ1-1; d_call: -; cdr3_nt: TGTGCCAGTAGTAGCGGGAACACTGAAGCTTTCTTT; cdr3_aa: CASSSGNTEAFF
v_call: TRBV19; clone_size: -; j_call: TRBJ1-5; d_call: -; cdr3_nt: TGTGCCAGTAGGGAAGCTAGGAGCAATCAGCCCCAGCATTTT; cdr3_aa: CASREARSNQPQHF
v_call: TRBV6-5; clone_size: -; j_call: TRBJ2-4; d_call: -; cdr3_nt: TGTGCCAGCAGCCTGTCAACAGAAAACATTCAGTACTTC; cdr3_aa: CASSLSTENIQYF
v_call: TRBV3-1/TRBV3-2; clone_size: -; j_call: TRBJ1-2; d_call: -; cdr3_nt: TGTGCCAGCAGCCCCAGACGGGGGGGCTATGGCTACACCTTC; cdr3_aa: CASSPRRGGYGYTF
v_call: TRBV5-5; clone_size: -; j_call: TRBJ1-5; d_call: TRBD1; cdr3_nt: TGTGCCAGCAGCTTGTCGGCAGGGGGCGCGCTGGGGGGCAATCAGCCCCAGCATTTT; cdr3_aa: CASSLSAGGALGGNQPQHF
v_call: TRBV6-1; clone_size: -; j_call: TRBJ2-7; d_call: -; cdr3_nt: TGTGCCAGCAGTGACGAGAACCGGGGGACAGACTTTAGTTTTTGGTACGAGCAGTACTTC; cdr3_aa: CASSDENRGTDFSFWYEQYF
v_call: TRBV27; clone_size: -; j_call: TRBJ1-2; d_call: TRBD1; cdr3_nt: TGTGCCAGCAGGGGACAGCTAAACTATGGCTACACCTTC; cdr3_aa: CASRGQLNYGYTF
v_call: TRBV5-6; clone_size: once; j_call: TRBJ1-2; d_call: TRBD1; cdr3_nt: TGTGCCAGCAGCCCCCCGGCGGGACAGAGATCCTATGGCTACACCTTC; cdr3_aa: CASSPPAGQRSYGYTF
v_call: TRBV10-1; clone_size: -; j_call: TRBJ2-1; d_call: TRBD2; cdr3_nt: TGCGCCAGCAGTGGGGGGACTAGCGGGGGGTACAATGAGCAGTTCTTC; cdr3_aa: CASSGGTSGGYNEQFF
v_call: TRBV11-2; clone_size: few; j_call: TRBJ1-3; d_call: TRBD1; cdr3_nt: TGTGCCAGCAGCACCCGGACAGGGGCCTCCTCTGGAAACACCATATATTTT; cdr3_aa: CASSTRTGASSGNTIYF
v_call: TRBV4-1; clone_size: -; j_call: TRBJ1-6; d_call: TRBD1; cdr3_nt: TGCGCCAGCAGCCAGACAGGGGGCGCGCTTTATAATTCACCCCTCCACTTT; cdr3_aa: CASSQTGGALYNSPLHF
v_call: TRBV4-1; clone_size: -; j_call: TRBJ1-3; d_call: TRBD1; cdr3_nt: TGCGCCAGCAGCCCGACCACAGGGGCGAGGGCTGGAAACACCATATATTTT; cdr3_aa: CASSPTTGARAGNTIYF
v_call: TRBV15; clone_size: -; j_call: TRBJ1-4; d_call: -; cdr3_nt: TGTGCCACCAGCAGAGGCCCGTCAACATCAACTAATGAAAAACTGTTTTTT; cdr3_aa: CATSRGPSTSTNEKLFF
v_call: TRBV24-1; clone_size: once; j_call: TRBJ1-2; d_call: -; cdr3_nt: TGTGCCACCAGTGATTTGGAAATTCTAGGGGAGGACTATGGCTACACCTTC; cdr3_aa: CATSDLEILGEDYGYTF
v_call: TRBV5-4; clone_size: -; j_call: TRBJ1-5; d_call: TRBD1; cdr3_nt: TGTGCCAGCAGCTCGTCGGACAGGGGGCCGGGCAATCAGCCCCAGCATTTT; cdr3_aa: CASSSSDRGPGNQPQHF
v_call: TRBV4-2; clone_size: -; j_call: TRBJ1-5; d_call: TRBD1; cdr3_nt: TGTGCCAGCAGCCAAGTGACAGGGCAAACAAAGGTGGACTCTAGCAATCAGCCCCAGCATTTT; cdr3_aa: CASSQVTGQTKVDSSNQPQHF
v_call: TRBV5-1; clone_size: once; j_call: TRBJ1-4; d_call: -; cdr3_nt: TGCGCCAGCAGCTTGGATTTGGGGGAGGGTGAAAAACTGTTTTTT; cdr3_aa: CASSLDLGEGEKLFF